This T cell receptor beta chain was sequenced during a study of blood T cell repertoires in COVID-19. For the study at large: Spain, Italy and the United States supplied samples that represented acute and convalescent COVID-19. T cells, B-cell-depleted T cells, or PBMCs supplied cDNA or gDNA.

Per the study methods: Using reference gene primer amplification, nucleated cell counts were estimated. TCRdb's table, derived via immunoSEQ multiplex PCR, lists solely in-frame clones and lacks some. D and trimming were read from the DNA, whereas the V and J calls and clone size are those reported in that table. Of under 45,000 clones in the sample, roughly 90% are singletons; the top ten hold about 7.7%. Sequenced material: peripheral blood. The sequence was collected from a man in his fifties or sixties with active COVID-19.

Here the CDR3 reads CASSPTGTDYGYTF. The CDR3 DNA is TGTGCCAGCAGCCCGACAGGGACGGACTATGGCTACACCTTC. The rearrangement uses TRBV3-1 (or the pseudogene TRBV3-2) and TRBJ1-2; 7 nucleotides line up with TRBD1. The CDR3 consists of 14 residues. CDR1 LGHDT and CDR2 YNNKEL come from the germline V gene (reference sequence). V trimming: 4 bases; J trimming: 3 bases; junction bases outside the gene matches: 5.